This passage covers 8 T cell receptor beta chains from one sample sequenced in a study of cytomegalovirus exposure and HLA in healthy donors. PCR amplification relied on 60 Vbeta primers (plus 13 Jbeta primers). Sequencing was performed with immunoSEQ multiplex PCR; in TCRdb, only in-frame clones are kept and a portion is missing. This sample has about 130,000 clones, with just under 85% found just once. The sequencing input was PBMCs. The receptors were gathered from a boy aged 2 to 9 in good health and CMV-seronegative.

The chain couples TRBV4-1 to TRBJ2-7; D is perhaps TRBD1 (6 bases). V was pared by 5 bases and J by 2 bases, with 13 bases between. CDR3 length: 14 amino acids. Germline-derived CDR1 and CDR2 are MGHRA and YSYEKL. This CDR3 reads CASSDPGQPYEQYF. The CDR3 DNA is TGCGCCAGCAGCGATCCGGGACAACCCTACGAGCAGTACTTC.

The chain recombines TRBV7-9 with TRBJ2-1; D is possibly TRBD1 (5 bases). The germline V and J ends were trimmed by 2 bases and 5 bases, with 13 bases remaining between them. Germline V gene lookup returns CDR1 SEHNR and CDR2 FQNEAQ (reference sequence). CDR3 length equals 15 residues. CDR3 sequence reads: CASSLRGSRNNEQFF. The CDR3 region has the DNA TGTGCCAGCAGCTTAAGGGGAAGCAGAAACAATGAGCAGTTCTTC.

The chain combines TRBV5-1 with TRBJ2-1, with 9 nucleotides matching TRBD2. From germline, CDR1 is SGHRS and CDR2 YFSETQ. The CDR3 loop spans 17 amino acids. V shed 1 base, J shed 3 bases, and the junction held 8 bases outside the gene matches. CDR3 protein: CASSLNSGGASYNEQFF. The CDR3 DNA sequence: TGCGCCAGCAGCTTGAATAGCGGGGGCGCCAGCTACAATGAGCAGTTCTTC.

The chain carries TRBV2 and TRBJ1-2, with 10 bases identical to TRBD1. J lost 7 bases, V lost 8 bases, and 7 bases had no gene match. This CDR3 has 13 residues. In germline, CDR1 is SNHLY, CDR2 FYNNEI. The CDR3 sequence is CASPDRGRVGYTF. CDR3 nucleotide sequence: TGTGCCAGCCCAGACAGGGGGCGCGTTGGCTACACCTTC.

The CDR3 coding sequence is TGTGCCAGCAGTCCGTACTCCGGGACACGCGAGCAGTACTTC. This codes for CASSPYSGTREQYF. The V and J genes are TRBV27 and TRBJ2-5; tentatively, D is TRBD1 (6 bases). The DNA end favors TRBJ2-7, so the J call may be wrong. From germline, CDR1 is MNHEY and CDR2 SMNVEV (reference sequence). CDR3 length: 14 amino acids.

This clone has just one count. V and J are TRBV2 and TRBJ1-2, with 9 nucleotides matching TRBD1. CDR1 SNHLY and CDR2 FYNNEI come from the germline V gene. The CDR3 contains 14 residues. After removal of 3 bases from V and 8 bases from J, the junction contained 7 bases not matched to a gene. CDR3 protein: CASSDYRGQQGYTF. In nucleotides, the CDR3 is TGTGCCAGCAGTGATTACAGGGGGCAACAGGGCTACACCTTC. The variable domain in full, completed from reference TRBV2 and TRBJ1-2, reads EPEVTQTPSHQVTQMGQEVILRCVPISNHLYFYWYRQILGQKVEFLVSFYNNEISEKSEIFDDQFSVERPDGSNFTLKIRSTKLEDSAMYFCASSDYRGQQGYTFGSGTRLTVV.

The gene calls are TRBV7-9 and TRBJ2-7; TRBD1 aligns across 9 bases. CDR1 and CDR2 from the germline V gene are SEHNR and FQNEAQ (reference sequence). The V and J ends lost 5 bases and 5 bases, in that order; junction bases with no gene match: 7. CDR3 length equals 14 residues. CDR3 in amino acids: CASSPLQGADEQYV. The CDR3 nucleotides read TGTGCCAGCAGCCCCCTACAGGGGGCGGACGAGCAGTACGTC.

V gene TRBV6-1 combines with J gene TRBJ1-5; 9 nucleotides match TRBD1. The V and J ends lost 5 bases and 4 bases, in that order; junction bases with no gene match: 6. This CDR3 is 15 amino acids long. Germline V lookup: CDR1 MNHNS, CDR2 SASEGT. The CDR3 DNA reads TGTGCCAGCAGTCGGACAGGGGAGGGGAATCAGCCCCAGCATTTT. Its protein product is CASSRTGEGNQPQHF.